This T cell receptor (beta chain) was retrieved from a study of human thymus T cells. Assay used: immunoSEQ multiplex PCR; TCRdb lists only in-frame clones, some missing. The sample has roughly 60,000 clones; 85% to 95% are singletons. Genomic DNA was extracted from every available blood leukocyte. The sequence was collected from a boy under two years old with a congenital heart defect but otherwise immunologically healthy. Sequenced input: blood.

This chain's CDR3 is CASSALAGDRYEQYF. The DNA of the CDR3 is TGTGCCAGCAGCGCCTTAGCGGGGGACCGCTACGAGCAGTACTTC. The chain uses TRBV9 and TRBJ2-7, with 9 bases that match TRBD2. Trimming cost V 3 bases and J 3 bases; bases outside gene matches: 7. CDR1 and CDR2 from the germline V gene are SGDLS and YYNGEE. The CDR3 runs to 15 residues.